The source of this T cell receptor (beta chain) is a study of blood T cell repertoires in COVID-19. Study background: The study drew acute and convalescent COVID-19 samples from the United States, Italy and Spain. Sample material is recorded as cDNA or gDNA derived from T cells, B-cell-depleted T cells, or PBMCs.

The V and J ends lost 1 base and 3 bases respectively, with 3 bases between them. In germline, CDR1 is KGHSH, CDR2 LQKENI. This CDR3 has 13 residues. One Seattle source followed patients from active infection through their disease course. Authors' analysis steps: The assay estimated nucleated cells by amplifying reference gene primers. Clones were read by immunoSEQ multiplex PCR, and TCRdb kept only the in-frame ones, dropping some. That table is the source of V, J and clone size, and D and trimming were worked out from the DNA. The repertoire holds over 250,000 clones, with 80% to 95% as singletons. This chain links TRBV18 with TRBJ2-2; no clear D gene. The TCR was taken from a person under 35 with COVID-19, enrolled during active disease. Material for sequencing was peripheral blood. CDR3 nucleotides: TGTGCCAGCTCACCACTAGACACCGGGGAGCTGTTTTTT. Protein product: CASSPLDTGELFF.